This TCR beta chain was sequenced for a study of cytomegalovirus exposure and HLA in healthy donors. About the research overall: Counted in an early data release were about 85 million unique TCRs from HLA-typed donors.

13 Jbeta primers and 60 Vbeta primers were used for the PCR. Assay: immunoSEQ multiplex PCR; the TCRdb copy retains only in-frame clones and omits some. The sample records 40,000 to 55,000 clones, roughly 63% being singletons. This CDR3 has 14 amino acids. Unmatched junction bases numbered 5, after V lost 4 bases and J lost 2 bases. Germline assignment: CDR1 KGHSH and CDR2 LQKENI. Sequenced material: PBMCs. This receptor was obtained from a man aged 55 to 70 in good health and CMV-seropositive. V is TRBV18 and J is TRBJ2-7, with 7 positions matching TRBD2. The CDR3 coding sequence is TGTGCCAGCTCACAGGAGCGGGGCCCCTACGAGCAGTACTTC. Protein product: CASSQERGPYEQYF.